This entry concerns a single TCR beta chain. Its specificity is not known. At the DNA level, this CDR3 is encoded by other sequences in the same sample as well. The sample originates from a study of cytomegalovirus exposure and HLA in healthy donors. Study in general: Counted in an early data release were about 80 million unique TCRs from HLA-typed donors. General study points: Specificity for CMV antigens was confirmed in vitro for three of the CMV-associated chains. An observed cluster of highly shared sequence variants was recorded as a likely sequencing artifact.

Both 60 Vbeta primers and 13 Jbeta primers went into the PCR. Original handling: The count from a later analysis was some 83 million unique TCR beta chains, some 10 million of them shared. Data came from immunoSEQ multiplex PCR; TCRdb stores just in-frame clones and leaves some out. V and J calls and clone size follow that table, whereas D and trimming were derived from the DNA. This sample's clone table lists tens of thousands of clones. Germline loops: CDR1 LNHDA, CDR2 SQIVND (reference sequence). Trimming took 3 bases from V and 4 from J, leaving 4 bases between them. The CDR3 runs to 11 residues. The sequence was collected from a man aged 18 to 30 in good health and CMV-seropositive. Sequencing was done on a sample of PBMCs. V and J are TRBV19 and TRBJ2-7; no clear D gene. This chain's CDR3 is CASSIGYEQYF. The CDR3 DNA follows: TGTGCCAGTAGTATCGGGTACGAGCAGTACTTC.